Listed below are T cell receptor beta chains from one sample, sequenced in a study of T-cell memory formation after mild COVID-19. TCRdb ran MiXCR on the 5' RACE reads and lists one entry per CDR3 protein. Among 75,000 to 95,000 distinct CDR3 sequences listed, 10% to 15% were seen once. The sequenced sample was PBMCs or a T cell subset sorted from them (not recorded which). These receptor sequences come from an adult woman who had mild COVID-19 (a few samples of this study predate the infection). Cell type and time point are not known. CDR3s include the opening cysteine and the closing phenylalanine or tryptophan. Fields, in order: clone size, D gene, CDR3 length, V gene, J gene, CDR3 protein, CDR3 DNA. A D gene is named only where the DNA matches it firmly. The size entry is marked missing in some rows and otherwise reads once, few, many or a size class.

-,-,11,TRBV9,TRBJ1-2,CASSSRNGYTF,TGTGCCAGCAGCTCCCGAAATGGCTACACCTTC
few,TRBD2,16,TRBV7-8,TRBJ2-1,CASSFPGLAGHNEQFF,TGTGCCAGCAGCTTCCCTGGACTAGCGGGACACAATGAGCAGTTCTTC
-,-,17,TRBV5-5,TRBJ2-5,CASSLGPGAARQETQYF,TGTGCCAGCAGCTTGGGCCCGGGAGCGGCTCGACAAGAGACCCAGTACTTC
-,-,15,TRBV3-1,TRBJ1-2,CASSHLPGTFYGYTF,TGTGCCAGCAGCCACCTCCCCGGGACATTCTATGGCTACACCTTC
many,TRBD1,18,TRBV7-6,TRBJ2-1,CASSHLTGMTLSYNEQFF,TGTGCCAGCAGCCACTTGACAGGGATGACACTGTCCTACAATGAGCAGTTCTTC
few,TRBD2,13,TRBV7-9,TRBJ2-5,CASRLGREETQYF,TGTGCCAGCAGGTTGGGGAGGGAAGAGACCCAGTACTTC
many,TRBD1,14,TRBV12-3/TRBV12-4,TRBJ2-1,CASSPRTGEDEQFF,TGTGCCAGCAGTCCCCGGACAGGTGAGGATGAGCAGTTCTTC
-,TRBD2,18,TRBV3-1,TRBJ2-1,CASSQEFLAGGGWNEQFF,TGTGCCAGCAGCCAAGAATTTTTAGCGGGGGGCGGGTGGAATGAGCAGTTCTTC
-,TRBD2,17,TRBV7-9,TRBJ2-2,CASSLSLAGAGTGELFF,TGTGCCAGCAGCTTATCTTTAGCGGGAGCGGGCACCGGGGAGCTGTTTTTT
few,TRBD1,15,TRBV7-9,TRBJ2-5,CASSPTGVGQETQYF,TGTGCCAGCAGCCCGACAGGGGTTGGGCAAGAGACCCAGTACTTC